The T cell receptor (beta chain) under discussion was sequenced for a study of cytomegalovirus exposure and HLA in healthy donors. At the level of the study: The roughly 120 million unique TCR beta sequences, from about 180 million T cells, were found by an earlier analysis. Whole-study findings and limits: On later analysis, the bulk of CMV-associated TCR beta chains appeared to be HLA-restricted.

This clone was seen only once. What it binds is not known. PCR employed 60 Vbeta and 13 Jbeta primers. The data were produced by immunoSEQ multiplex PCR, yet TCRdb's version contains in-frame clones alone and is incomplete. Seen here are approximately 200,000 clones, 82% observed once, and the top ten hold roughly 0.098%. The germline V and J ends were trimmed by 1 base and 2 bases, with 16 bases remaining between them. CDR1 and CDR2 (germline): SGDLS, YYNGEE. The CDR3 spans 16 residues. Sequences were obtained from PBMCs. This chain joins TRBV9 and TRBJ2-7, with a tentative D call TRBD2 (6 bases). This receptor was taken from a boy aged 2 to 9 in good health and CMV-seronegative. The CDR3 sequence: CASSVLGGESTYEQYF. The CDR3 region has the DNA TGTGCCAGCAGCGTATTGGGGGGAGAATCGACCTACGAGCAGTACTTC.